This T cell receptor beta chain was obtained from a study of radiotherapy plus CTLA-4 blockade in lung cancer. Study in general: Objective responses were seen in around a sixth of patients, disease control in roughly 30%.

This clone came up once. Its antigen is currently unknown. Focal radiation plus CTLA-4 blockade with ipilimumab was given to patients with chemo-refractory metastatic non-small-cell lung cancer. TCRdb keeps only in-frame clones here, not all; method: immunoSEQ multiplex PCR. The sample shows over 40,000 clones, 80% to 85% of them seen only once. Whole-study results and caveats: Radiotherapy with ipilimumab was followed by blood expansion of tumor-derived clones. With interferon-beta, early dynamics of blood T cell clones were reported to best predict response.

The sequence derives from a human donor with non-small cell lung cancer who had stable disease on radiotherapy plus ipilimumab. Sample: peripheral blood, taken from a patient treated with radiotherapy plus ipilimumab.

The CDR3 DNA follows: TGTGCCACCAGCAGAGAGTCAACTGTCACAGATACGCAGTATTTT. This gives the protein CATSRESTVTDTQYF. The chain joins TRBV15 to TRBJ2-3; D is ambiguous. The V gene's germline CDR1 is LNHNV and CDR2 YYDKDF (reference sequence). This CDR3 is 15 amino acids long. V was clipped by 0 bases and J by 2 bases, with 9 bases between them.